One sample yielded the 11 T cell receptor beta chains listed below, sequenced in a study of T-cell memory formation after mild COVID-19. TCRdb fed the 5' RACE reads into MiXCR, producing one record per CDR3 protein. The sample contains about 470,000 distinct CDR3 sequences, 15% to 20% of which appear only once. Sequencing was performed on PBMCs or a T cell subset sorted from them (not recorded which). These TCRs come from an adult woman who had mild COVID-19 (a few samples of this study predate the infection). Cell type and time point are not known.

This chain links TRBV12-2 with TRBJ2-3. TRBV12-2 has pseudogene status. The CDR3 runs 14 residues. The CDR3 protein is CASRLVDVADTQYF. CDR3 coding DNA: TGTGCAAGTCGCTTAGTAGATGTCGCAGATACGCAGTATTTT.

A single count supports this clonotype. The chain is built from TRBV6-1 and TRBJ2-3; 11 bases map to TRBD1. The CDR3 contains 15 residues. Germline trimming cut 6 bases from V and 5 bases from J; bases unmatched to any gene: 7. From germline, CDR1 is MNHNS and CDR2 SASEGT. CDR3 in DNA: TGTGCCAGCAGGGCCGGGACAGGGGGAGGAGATACGCAGTATTTT. Residues: CASRAGTGGGDTQYF.

This clonotype appeared a few times. V usage is TRBV20-1 and J usage is TRBJ2-3, with 12 nucleotides matching TRBD2. This CDR3 has 17 residues. Germline CDR1 and CDR2: DFQATT and SNEGSKA (reference sequence). Germline trimming cut 1 base from V and 3 bases from J; bases unmatched to any gene: 8. The CDR3 nucleotides read TGCAGTGCTAGAGGACTAGCGGGAGCCTTATTGACAGATACGCAGTATTTT. Protein product: CSARGLAGALLTDTQYF.

The genes are TRBV21-1 and TRBJ2-5; TRBD2, the table's D call, was not compared with the DNA. TRBV21-1 is a pseudogene locus. CDR3 length equals 15 residues. CDR3 nucleotides: TGTGCCAGCAGCAATGGGACTAGCGGTCAAGAGACCCAGTACTTC. Amino acid sequence: CASSNGTSGQETQYF.

This clonotype appeared many times. The chain joins TRBV20-1 to TRBJ2-3; TRBD2 agrees at 7 bases. The length of the CDR3 is 15 residues. The V and J ends lost 2 bases and 6 bases, in that order; junction bases with no gene match: 11. Germline CDR1 is DFQATT and CDR2 is SNEGSKA (reference sequence). The CDR3 spells CSARRAGRVVDTQYF. The CDR3 region has the DNA TGCAGTGCTAGAAGAGCGGGACGAGTTGTTGATACGCAGTATTTT.

This clonotype was observed a few times. The rearrangement uses TRBV10-3 and TRBJ1-5; 8 positions agree with TRBD1. This CDR3 has 15 residues. The germline CDR1 and CDR2 sequences are ENHRY and SYGVKD. V lost 3 bases to trimming and J lost 1 base; unmatched junction nucleotides: 2. CDR3 loop: CAISDQGASNQPQHF. CDR3 in DNA: TGTGCCATCAGTGATCAGGGGGCGAGCAATCAGCCCCAGCATTTT.

The chain recombines TRBV2 with TRBJ1-6; D remains ambiguous. In germline, CDR1 is SNHLY, CDR2 FYNNEI. V shed 7 bases and J shed 10 bases, with 8 bases lying between them. This CDR3 contains 11 residues. The CDR3 loop is CASTEGSPLHF. The CDR3 DNA is TGTGCCAGCACGGAGGGATCACCCCTCCACTTT.

This clonotype turned up a few times. V gene TRBV7-2 combines with J gene TRBJ2-3; the D is unclear. The germline V gene has CDR1 SGHTA and CDR2 FQGNSA. V lost 6 bases and J 2 bases, leaving 9 bases between the germline ends. This CDR3 contains 13 residues. CDR3 coding DNA: TGTGCCAGCAGGATAAGCTACACAGATACGCAGTATTTT. It yields the protein CASRISYTDTQYF.

The count of this clonotype is one. This rearrangement joins TRBV11-2 to TRBJ2-1, with TRBD2 matching over 7 bases. The germline V gene has CDR1 SGHAT and CDR2 FQNNGV. This CDR3 comprises 12 residues. J gave up 13 bases and V 3 bases, and 6 bases lay outside the gene matches. The CDR3 bases are TGTGCCAGCAGCTTCCCGGGGGAGGGACAGTTCTTC. Its protein product is CASSFPGEGQFF.

This chain joins TRBV24-1 and TRBJ2-7, with D possibly called TRBD1 or TRBD2 (5 bases each). CDR1 is KGHDR, CDR2 SFDVKD, per germline. The CDR3 is 13 residues long. V was pared by 4 bases and J by 12 bases, with 18 bases between. CDR3: CATSDPRDPTSYF. CDR3 DNA sequence: TGTGCCACCAGTGACCCCCGGGACCCAACGTCGTACTTC.

The chain carries TRBV27 and TRBJ2-2; no reliable D call. V lost 0 bases, J lost 4 bases, and 9 bases lay in between. This CDR3 region has 15 residues. CDR1 is MNHEY, CDR2 SMNVEV, per germline (reference sequence). The chain's CDR3 is CASSLSPGSTGELFF. CDR3 sequence (DNA): TGTGCCAGCAGTTTATCCCCAGGCTCCACCGGGGAGCTGTTTTTT.